These 19 T cell receptor beta chains share one sample of origin, sequenced in a study of shared clonotypes between healthy human individuals. Some clones are missing from TCRdb's copy, which holds only in-frame ones; the method was immunoSEQ multiplex PCR. Of around 2.3 million clones detected, 90% to 97% appear once; the ten largest clones hold 0.1% to 0.15%. Sequenced sample: naive CD4+ T cells sorted from blood. Subset indicated: CD45RA+ positively selected. These receptors all come from a man between 18 and 35 years old in good health.

Notes on this clone: The same CDR3 also results from other DNA sequences found in this sample. This rearrangement joins TRBV19 to TRBJ1-2; D call uncertain. The germline V and J ends were trimmed by 6 bases and 4 bases, with 6 bases remaining between them. The length of the CDR3 is 11 residues. Germline values: CDR1 LNHDA, CDR2 SQIVND (reference sequence). In nucleotides, the CDR3 is TGTGCCAGTAGCCGGGGCTATGGCTACACCTTC. Its protein product is CASSRGYGYTF.

This clone was found once. The chain combines TRBV30 with TRBJ2-3; no clear D. The length of the CDR3 is 11 residues. The germline V gene encodes CDR1 GTSNPN and CDR2 SVGIG (reference sequence). V was clipped by 6 bases and J by 2 bases, with 6 bases between them. In DNA form, the CDR3 reads TGTGCCTGTACACTCACAGATACGCAGTATTTT. It codes for CACTLTDTQYF.

This rearrangement joins TRBV5-6 to TRBJ1-1, with 9 bases identical to TRBD1. Germline CDR1 SGHDT, CDR2 YYEEEE. V lost 7 bases to trimming and J lost 1 base; unmatched junction nucleotides: 8. The CDR3 is made up of 15 amino acids. The CDR3 nucleotides read TGTGCCAGCGGATGGGGGGACAGGGAGAACACTGAAGCTTTCTTT. It codes for CASGWGDRENTEAFF.

V gene TRBV5-6 combines with J gene TRBJ1-1, with D unresolved. V was clipped by 2 bases and J by 1 base, with 9 bases between them. This CDR3 has 14 amino acids. CDR1 is SGHDT and CDR2 is YYEEEE in the germline V gene. CDR3: CASSLSVGNTEAFF. The CDR3 coding sequence is TGTGCCAGCAGCTTATCGGTCGGGAACACTGAAGCTTTCTTT.

The chain recombines TRBV15 with TRBJ2-1; no definite D call. Per the germline V gene, CDR1 is LNHNV and CDR2 is YYDKDF (reference sequence). V was clipped by 3 bases and J by 5 bases, with 11 bases between them. This CDR3 is 14 amino acids long. CDR3 DNA: TGTGCCACCAGCAGGCCAGACAATAACAATGAGCAGTTCTTC. Protein product: CATSRPDNNNEQFF.

The chain is built from TRBV4-1 and TRBJ2-3; D is perhaps TRBD2 (5 bases). Germline V gives CDR1 MGHRA, CDR2 YSYEKL. This CDR3 contains 15 residues. Between the trimmed V and J ends, which lost 0 bases and 3 bases, there was a span of 10 bases. The CDR3 protein is CASSQDSSGTDTQYF. The CDR3 region has the DNA TGCGCCAGCAGCCAAGATTCGTCGGGGACAGATACGCAGTATTTT.

V gene TRBV5-1 combines with J gene TRBJ1-4; unclear D gene. This CDR3 is built from 14 residues. From germline, CDR1 is SGHRS and CDR2 YFSETQ. With 2 bases removed from V and 4 bases from J, the gap between germline ends came to 9 bases. CDR3 residues: CASSFGEFNEKLFF. The DNA of the CDR3 is TGCGCCAGCAGCTTCGGGGAGTTTAATGAAAAACTGTTTTTT.

The chain carries TRBV6-1 and TRBJ2-3, with D maybe TRBD1 (6 bases). The CDR3 has 15 residues. Germline V lookup: CDR1 MNHNS, CDR2 SASEGT. The germline V and J ends were trimmed by 6 bases and 0 bases, with 13 bases remaining between them. CDR3: CASRATGHSTDTQYF. The CDR3 nucleotides read TGTGCCAGCAGGGCAACGGGACATAGCACAGATACGCAGTATTTT.

The chain has TRBV7-2 and TRBJ2-7; either TRBD1 or TRBD2 may supply D (6 bases each). The V gene's germline CDR1 is SGHTA and CDR2 FQGNSA. The CDR3 is 14 amino acids. The V end was cut by 3 bases, the J end by 6 bases, with 15 bases between. CDR3 bases: TGTGCCAGCAGCTTCGGGGGCCAACTAGGCGAGCAGTACTTC. Translated: CASSFGGQLGEQYF.

This clone has just a few counts. Other DNA sequences in this specimen translate into the identical CDR3. J is TRBJ1-1 and V is TRBV30, with 9 bases identical to TRBD1. Germline CDR1 GTSNPN, CDR2 SVGIG (reference sequence). The CDR3 length is 13 residues. Trimming at V came to 2 bases and at J to 3 bases, leaving 1 base not matched to a gene. CDR3 residues: CAWSRDRDTEAFF. In DNA form, the CDR3 reads TGTGCCTGGAGTCGGGACAGGGACACTGAAGCTTTCTTT.

Of note for this clone: The sample has other DNA sequences that encode this CDR3 too. This rearrangement joins TRBV5-4 to TRBJ2-7; D gene ambiguous. Germline assignment: CDR1 SGHNT and CDR2 YYREEE (reference sequence). The length of the CDR3 is 14 residues. The V end lost 3 bases, the J end lost 0 bases, and 10 bases lay between the germline ends. This CDR3 is CASSSGGSSYEQYF. DNA for the CDR3: TGTGCCAGCAGCTCTGGCGGAAGCTCCTACGAGCAGTACTTC.

The chain combines TRBV5-1 with TRBJ2-3; 10 bases are shared with TRBD2. The J segment lost 3 bases and the V segment lost 2 bases, leaving 6 bases of the junction unmatched. The CDR3 length is 16 residues. CDR1 SGHRS and CDR2 YFSETQ come from the germline V gene. The CDR3 protein is CASSFFVAGGTDTQYF. As DNA, the CDR3 is TGCGCCAGCAGCTTTTTCGTAGCGGGGGGTACAGATACGCAGTATTTT.

This clone was observed a single time. This chain joins TRBV4-2 and TRBJ2-7; no reliable D call. The length of the CDR3 is 17 residues. V lost 0 bases and J 0 bases, leaving 15 bases between the germline ends. Germline V gives CDR1 LGHNA, CDR2 YNFKEQ. The CDR3 here is CASSQETGRPFSYEQYF. The CDR3 DNA sequence: TGTGCCAGCAGCCAAGAGACCGGACGTCCTTTCTCCTACGAGCAGTACTTC.

The rearrangement uses TRBV19 and TRBJ1-5; possibly TRBD1 for D (5 bases). V lost 7 bases and J lost 5, with 24 bases in between. Per the germline V gene, CDR1 is LNHDA and CDR2 is SQIVND (reference sequence). The CDR3 sequence is 17 residues long. The CDR3 DNA reads as TGTGCCAGTACTTCCCCCGGGGCTTTAAAGGGTCATCAGCCCCAGCATTTT. It is translated as CASTSPGALKGHQPQHF. Together with reference TRBV19 and TRBJ1-5, the CDR3 gives the full variable domain: DGGITQSPKYLFRKEGQNVTLSCEQNLNHDAMYWYRQDPGQGLRLIYYSQIVNDFQKGDIAEGYSVSREKKESFPLTVTSAQKNPTAFYLCASTSPGALKGHQPQHFGDGTRLSIL.

The V and J genes are TRBV5-4 and TRBJ1-2; tentatively, D is TRBD1 (5 bases). The CDR3 extends over 15 amino acids. The V and J ends lost 4 bases and 4 bases respectively, with 17 bases between them. CDR1 and CDR2 (germline): SGHNT, YYREEE (reference sequence). CDR3 sequence (DNA): TGTGCCAGCAGCCCCGCCCAAGGGGCGAGCTATGGCTACACCTTC. Its protein product is CASSPAQGASYGYTF.

J is TRBJ1-5 and V is TRBV28, with TRBD1 matching 10 bases. V lost 5 bases to trimming and J lost 6 bases; unmatched junction nucleotides: 10. CDR1 is MDHEN, CDR2 SYDVKM, per germline. There are 16 residues in the CDR3. The CDR3 DNA reads TGTGCCAGCAGTCCTGCGGGACAGGGGTTGGGTCAGCCCCAGCATTTT. Its protein product is CASSPAGQGLGQPQHF.

The genes are TRBV9 and TRBJ2-5; D could derive from TRBD1 or TRBD2 (6 bases each). The germline V and J ends were trimmed by 0 bases and 3 bases, with 9 bases remaining between them. In germline, CDR1 is SGDLS, CDR2 YYNGEE. The CDR3 is 14 residues long. The CDR3 loop reads CASSVGGAKETQYF. The CDR3 DNA follows: TGTGCCAGCAGCGTAGGGGGGGCCAAAGAGACCCAGTACTTC.

The chain is built from TRBV18 and TRBJ2-1, with 9 bases that match TRBD1. J was trimmed by 5 bases and V by 3 bases; bases with no gene match: 11. There are 17 residues in the CDR3. Germline V gene lookup returns CDR1 KGHSH and CDR2 LQKENI. In DNA, the CDR3 is TGTGCCAGCTCACCCGGACAGGGGCCTTTTTATGACAATGAGCAGTTCTTC. Translated, it gives CASSPGQGPFYDNEQFF.

This chain links TRBV4-2 with TRBJ1-4; D possibly corresponds to TRBD1 (5 bases). Trimming removed 1 base from V and 4 bases from J, with 13 bases in between. Per the germline V gene, CDR1 is LGHNA and CDR2 is YNFKEQ. CDR3 length: 16 residues. CDR3 DNA: TGTGCCAGCAGCCAAGCGGGGGGACCCCTTAATGAAAAACTGTTTTTT. Amino acid sequence: CASSQAGGPLNEKLFF.